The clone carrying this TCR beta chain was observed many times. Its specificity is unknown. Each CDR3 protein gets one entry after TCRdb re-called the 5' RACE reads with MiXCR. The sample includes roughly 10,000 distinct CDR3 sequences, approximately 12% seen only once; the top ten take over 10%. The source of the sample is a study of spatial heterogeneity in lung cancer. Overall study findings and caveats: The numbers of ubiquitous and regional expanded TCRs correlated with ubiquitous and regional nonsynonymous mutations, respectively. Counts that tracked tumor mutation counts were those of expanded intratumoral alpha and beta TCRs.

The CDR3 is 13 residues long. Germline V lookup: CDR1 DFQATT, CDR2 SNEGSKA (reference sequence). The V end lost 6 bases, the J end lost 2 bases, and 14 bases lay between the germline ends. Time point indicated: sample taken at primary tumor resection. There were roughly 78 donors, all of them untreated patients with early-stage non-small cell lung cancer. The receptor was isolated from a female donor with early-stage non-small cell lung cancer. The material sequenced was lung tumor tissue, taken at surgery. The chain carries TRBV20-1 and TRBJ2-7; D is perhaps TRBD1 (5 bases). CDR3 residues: CSAIGAVTYEQYF. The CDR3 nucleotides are TGCAGTGCAATTGGGGCGGTCACCTACGAGCAGTACTTC.